This is a list of T cell receptor beta chains from one sample in a study of T cell changes during pregnancy in multiple sclerosis. Here immunoSEQ multiplex PCR was the method, and the copy in TCRdb shows in-frame clones only, minus some. The profile shows 90,000 or so clones, under 95% of them singletons. This material consisted of peripheral blood, taken in the first trimester of pregnancy. All receptors derive from a female donor with multiple sclerosis, enrolled in a pregnancy study. Both conserved end residues are part of each CDR3. The D gene is left open where the match is weak. Clone size, where shown, is once, few, many, or a class for clones that have expanded.

>12|.|TRBV7-6|.|TRBJ1-1
TGTGCCAGCAGCTTAGTTTTCTCTGAAGCTTTCTTT
CASSLVFSEAFF
>14|.|TRBV5-6|.|TRBJ2-7
TGTGCCAGCAGCTTGTCAAGAGGAATCTACGAGCAGTACTTC
CASSLSRGIYEQYF
>19|TRBD1|TRBV5-4|.|TRBJ1-4
TGTGCCAGCAGCTTGCCCGACCCTCCCAGGGGGCGCCCCAATGAAAAACTGTTTTTT
CASSLPDPPRGRPNEKLFF
>15|.|TRBV5-4|.|TRBJ2-1
TGTGCCAGCAGCCTTGATCCCGACTTCTACAATGAGCAGTTCTTC
CASSLDPDFYNEQFF
>15|.|TRBV6-6|.|TRBJ1-5
TGTGCCAGCAGTCAGTACAGGGACAGCAATCAGCCCCAGCATTTT
CASSQYRDSNQPQHF
>14|TRBD1|TRBV30|once|TRBJ1-1
TGTGCCTGGAGTGTACTTTCGGCAGGGGGTGAAGCTTTCTTT
CAWSVLSAGGEAFF
>16|TRBD2|TRBV7-9|once|TRBJ2-3
TGTGCCAGCAGCGCAGGGACTAGATCTAGCACAGATACGCAGTATTTT
CASSAGTRSSTDTQYF
>14|TRBD1|TRBV27|.|TRBJ1-2
TGTGCCAGCAAGGACAGGGTAGCTAACTATGGCTACACCTTC
CASKDRVANYGYTF
>15|TRBD1|TRBV5-1|.|TRBJ2-4
TGCGCCAGCAGCTTGGAGGGACAGGGGGCGAACATTCAGTACTTC
CASSLEGQGANIQYF
>16|.|TRBV18|many|TRBJ2-2
TGTGCCAGCTCACCCGAACGGCCAGCGGGCACCGGGGAGCTGTTTTTT
CASSPERPAGTGELFF
>16|TRBD1|TRBV10-1|.|TRBJ2-1
TGCGCCAGCAGTGAGTCGGGACAGGGCGGTTTGCATGAGCAGTTCTTC
CASSESGQGGLHEQFF
>18|TRBD1|TRBV7-6|.|TRBJ2-2
TGTGCCAGCAGCTCCTACGACAGGGGGCTCGAACTCGACGGGGAGCTGTTTTTT
CASSSYDRGLELDGELFF
>14|.|TRBV4-1|.|TRBJ2-5
TGCGCCAGCAGCCAAGCGGACTCGCGGGGGACCCAGTACTTC
CASSQADSRGTQYF
>15|TRBD1|TRBV7-8|.|TRBJ2-7
TGTGCCAGCAGCTCCGGACAGGGGGGTTGGTACGAGCAGTACTTC
CASSSGQGGWYEQYF
>16|.|TRBV4-2|.|TRBJ2-1
TGTGCCAGCAGCCATGGCGGCGGGCGCCTGAACAATGAGCAGTTCTTC
CASSHGGGRLNNEQFF
>14|TRBD1|TRBV14|.|TRBJ2-7
TGTGCCAGCAGCCACGGGACAGGGTGGTACGAGCAGTACTTC
CASSHGTGWYEQYF
>16|TRBD1|TRBV6-5|.|TRBJ1-3
TGTGCCAGCAGTTACACAGGGGGCAACTCTGGAAACACCATATATTTT
CASSYTGGNSGNTIYF
>20|TRBD2|TRBV18|.|TRBJ2-1
TGTGCCAGCTCACCCCGAACGGGACTAGCGGGAGCTCTCTCCTACAATGAGCAGTTCTTC
CASSPRTGLAGALSYNEQFF
>12|.|TRBV6-4|.|TRBJ2-1
TGTGCCAGCAGAAACCAGAACAATGAGCAGTTCTTC
CASRNQNNEQFF
>14|TRBD2|TRBV5-1|.|TRBJ2-5
TGCGCCAGCAGCTTGACTAGCGGGAAAGAGACCCAGTACTTC
CASSLTSGKETQYF
>14|TRBD1|TRBV5-3|.|TRBJ1-4
TGTGCCAGAAGCTTGAGGGACAGATATGAAAAACTGTTTTTT
CARSLRDRYEKLFF
>15|.|TRBV6-5|.|TRBJ1-3
TGTGCCAGCAGTTCTACGGGTTCAGCCGGAAACACCATATATTTT
CASSSTGSAGNTIYF
>11|.|TRBV6-1|.|TRBJ1-2
TGTGCCAGCAGTGAGGGCCCACGGCGCACCTTC
CASSEGPRRTF
>14|.|TRBV5-1|once|TRBJ1-1
TGCGCCAGCAGCCCTGGGACAATGAACACTGAAGCTTTCTTT
CASSPGTMNTEAFF
>16|TRBD1|TRBV5-1|.|TRBJ2-7
TGCGCCAGCAGCTTGGTCCCCTCCGGGACAGTCTACGAGCAGTACTTC
CASSLVPSGTVYEQYF
>13|TRBD1|TRBV10-2|few|TRBJ1-3
TGCGCCAGCAGGGGGGGACAGGGAAACACCATATATTTT
CASRGGQGNTIYF
>11|TRBD2|TRBV4-1|once|TRBJ2-1
TGCGCCAGTTCGACTAGCGCCTGGAAGTTCTTC
CASSTSAWKFF
>16|.|TRBV27|.|TRBJ2-3
TGTGCCAGCAGGCTCCTTTCCGAGTTCCCCACAGATACGCAGTATTTT
CASRLLSEFPTDTQYF
>15|TRBD2|TRBV2|.|TRBJ2-3
TGTGCCAGCAAGGCTAGCGGAGATAGCACAGATACGCAGTATTTT
CASKASGDSTDTQYF
>11|.|TRBV20-1|.|TRBJ2-7
TGCAGTGCTAGAGATATCTACGAGCAGTACTTC
CSARDIYEQYF
>14|TRBD1|TRBV11-2|.|TRBJ1-1
TGTGCCAGCAGCCCGGACAGGGTGAACACTGAAGCTTTCTTT
CASSPDRVNTEAFF
>15|TRBD2|TRBV2|.|TRBJ2-7
TGTGCCAGCAGGGATAGCGGGAGGGCCTACTACGAGCAGTACTTC
CASRDSGRAYYEQYF
>15|TRBD1|TRBV2|.|TRBJ1-5
TGTGCCAGCAGTACAGGGGGCGGGGGTAATCAGCCCCAGCATTTT
CASSTGGGGNQPQHF
>16|TRBD2|TRBV11-3|.|TRBJ2-3
TGTGCCAGCAGTAATAGGCGGGAGGGCAGGGCAGATACGCAGTATTTT
CASSNRREGRADTQYF
>15|.|TRBV6-1|.|TRBJ2-7
TGTGCCAGCAGTCTAATTCTAGCGAATACCTACGAGCAGTACTTC
CASSLILANTYEQYF
>13|.|TRBV28|.|TRBJ1-2
TGTGCCAGCAGTTTGACAGCCTCCTATGGCTACACCTTC
CASSLTASYGYTF
>15|TRBD2|TRBV27|.|TRBJ2-1
TGTGCCAGCAGGGAGGGACTAGCGGGCCTCAATGAGCAGTTCTTC
CASREGLAGLNEQFF